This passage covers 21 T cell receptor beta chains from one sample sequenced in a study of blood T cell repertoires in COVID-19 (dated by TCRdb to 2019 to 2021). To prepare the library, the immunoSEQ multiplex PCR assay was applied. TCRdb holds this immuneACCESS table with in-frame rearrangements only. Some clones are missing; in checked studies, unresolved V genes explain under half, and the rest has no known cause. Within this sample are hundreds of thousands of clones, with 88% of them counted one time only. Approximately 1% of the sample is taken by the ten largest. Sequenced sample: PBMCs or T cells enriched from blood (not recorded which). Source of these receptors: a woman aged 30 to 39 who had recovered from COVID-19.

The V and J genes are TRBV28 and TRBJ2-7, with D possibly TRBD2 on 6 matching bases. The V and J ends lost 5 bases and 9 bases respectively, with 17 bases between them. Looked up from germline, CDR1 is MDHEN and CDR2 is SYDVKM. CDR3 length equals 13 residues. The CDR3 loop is CASSPGTPQSQYF. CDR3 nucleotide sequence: TGTGCCAGCAGTCCCGGGACTCCGCAATCGCAGTACTTC.

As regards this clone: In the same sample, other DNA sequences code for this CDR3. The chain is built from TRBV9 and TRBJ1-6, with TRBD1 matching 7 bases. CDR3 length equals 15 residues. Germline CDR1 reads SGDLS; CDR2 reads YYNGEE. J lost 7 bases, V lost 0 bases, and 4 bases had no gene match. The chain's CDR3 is CASSVGAGGNSPLHF. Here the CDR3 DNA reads TGTGCCAGCAGCGTAGGAGCAGGGGGAAATTCACCCCTCCACTTT.

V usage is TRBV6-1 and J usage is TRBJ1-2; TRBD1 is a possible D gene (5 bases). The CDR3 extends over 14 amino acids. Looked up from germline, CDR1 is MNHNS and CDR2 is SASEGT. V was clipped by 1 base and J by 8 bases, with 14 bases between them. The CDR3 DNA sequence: TGTGCCAGCAGTGAAGGGGTAGGGGTCGGAGGCTACACCTTC. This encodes CASSEGVGVGGYTF.

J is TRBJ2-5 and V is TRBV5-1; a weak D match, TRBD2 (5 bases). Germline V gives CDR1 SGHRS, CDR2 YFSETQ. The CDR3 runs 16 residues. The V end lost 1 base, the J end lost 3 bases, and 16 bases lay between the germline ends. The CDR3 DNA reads TGCGCCAGCAGCTTGCCCGGAGGCACGCCTAAAGAGACCCAGTACTTC. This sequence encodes CASSLPGGTPKETQYF. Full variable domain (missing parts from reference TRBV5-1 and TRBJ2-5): KAGVTQTPRYLIKTRGQQVTLSCSPISGHRSVSWYQQTPGQGLQFLFEYFSETQRNKGNFPGRFSGRQFSNSRSEMNVSTLELGDSALYLCASSLPGGTPKETQYFGPGTRLLVL.

CDR3 nucleotide sequence: TGTGCCAGCAGTCCGGGACAGGAGAATGAAAAACTGTTTTTT. Protein product: CASSPGQENEKLFF. This rearrangement joins TRBV6-1 to TRBJ1-4; 8 nucleotides agree with TRBD1. The CDR3 spans 14 residues. The trim removed 5 bases at V and 5 bases at J, leaving 4 bases unmatched. From germline, CDR1 is MNHNS and CDR2 SASEGT.

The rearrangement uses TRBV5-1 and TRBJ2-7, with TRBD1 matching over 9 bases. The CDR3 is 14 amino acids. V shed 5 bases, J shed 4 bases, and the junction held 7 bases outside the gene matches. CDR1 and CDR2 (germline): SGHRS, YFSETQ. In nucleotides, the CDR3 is TGCGCCAGCAGTACAGGGGGCAAAAAATACGAGCAGTACTTC. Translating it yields CASSTGGKKYEQYF.

In nucleotides, the CDR3 is TGTGCCAGCAGCCCCCACGGGGCAGATACGCAGTATTTT. This gives the protein CASSPHGADTQYF. The chain employs TRBV7-3 and TRBJ2-3; maybe TRBD2 (5 bases). Germline V CDR1 and CDR2: SGHTA, FQGTGA. This CDR3 is 13 amino acids long. Deletions cut 5 bases from V and 4 bases from J, with 10 bases between.

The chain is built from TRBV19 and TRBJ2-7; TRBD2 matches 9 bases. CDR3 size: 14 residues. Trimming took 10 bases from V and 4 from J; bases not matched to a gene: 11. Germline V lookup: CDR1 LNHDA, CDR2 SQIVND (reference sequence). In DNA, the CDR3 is TGTGCCATCCAAGAAGGGACTAGCTCTTACGAGCAGTACTTC. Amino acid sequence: CAIQEGTSSYEQYF.

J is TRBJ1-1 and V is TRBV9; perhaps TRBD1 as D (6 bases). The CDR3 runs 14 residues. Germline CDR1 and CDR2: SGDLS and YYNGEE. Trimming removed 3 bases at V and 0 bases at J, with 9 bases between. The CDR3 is CASSETGMNTEAFF. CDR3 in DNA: TGTGCCAGCAGCGAGACAGGTATGAACACTGAAGCTTTCTTT.

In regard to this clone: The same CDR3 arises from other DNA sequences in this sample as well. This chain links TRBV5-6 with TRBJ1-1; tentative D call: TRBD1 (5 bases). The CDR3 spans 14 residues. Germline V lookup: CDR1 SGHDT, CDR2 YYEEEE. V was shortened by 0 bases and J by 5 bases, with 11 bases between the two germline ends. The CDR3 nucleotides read TGTGCCAGCAGCTTGGGTACCGGGGGTACTGAAGCTTTCTTT. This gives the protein CASSLGTGGTEAFF. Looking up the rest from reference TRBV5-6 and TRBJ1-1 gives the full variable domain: DAGVTQSPTHLIKTRGQQVTLRCSPKSGHDTVSWYQQALGQGPQFIFQYYEEEERQRGNFPDRFSGHQFPNYSSELNVNALLLGDSALYLCASSLGTGGTEAFFGQGTRLTVV.

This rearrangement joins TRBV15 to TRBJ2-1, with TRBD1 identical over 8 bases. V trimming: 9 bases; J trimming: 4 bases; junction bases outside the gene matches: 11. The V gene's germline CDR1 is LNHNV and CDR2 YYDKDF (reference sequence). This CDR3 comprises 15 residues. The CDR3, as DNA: TGTGCCACTTTACCCCGGGACAGGCCTTACAATGAGCAGTTCTTC. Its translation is CATLPRDRPYNEQFF.

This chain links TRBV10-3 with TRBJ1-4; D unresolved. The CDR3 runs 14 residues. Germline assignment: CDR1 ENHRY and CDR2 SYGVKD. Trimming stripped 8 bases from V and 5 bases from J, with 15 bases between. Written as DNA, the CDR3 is TGTGCCATCGCACGTAGCAGAGACAATGAAAAACTGTTTTTT. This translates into CAIARSRDNEKLFF.

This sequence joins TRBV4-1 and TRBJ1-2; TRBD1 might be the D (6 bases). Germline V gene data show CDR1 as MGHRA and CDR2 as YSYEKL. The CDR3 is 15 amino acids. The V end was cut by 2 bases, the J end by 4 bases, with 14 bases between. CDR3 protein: CASSQQRRGAYGYTF. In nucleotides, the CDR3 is TGCGCCAGCAGCCAACAGAGGCGGGGGGCCTATGGCTACACCTTC.

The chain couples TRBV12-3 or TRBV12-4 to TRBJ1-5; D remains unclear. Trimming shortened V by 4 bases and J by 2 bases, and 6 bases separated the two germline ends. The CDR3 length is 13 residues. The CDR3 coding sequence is TGTGCCAGCAGTTATACAGGCAATCAGCCCCAGCATTTT. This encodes CASSYTGNQPQHF.

CDR3 bases: TGTGCCAGCTGGGACAGTCCCAGGTACGAGCAGTACTTC. This gives the protein CASWDSPRYEQYF. The rearrangement links TRBV2 to TRBJ2-7; 7 bases fit TRBD1. This CDR3 region has 13 residues. CDR1 is SNHLY, CDR2 FYNNEI, per germline. J lost 4 bases, V lost 8 bases, and 8 bases had no gene match.

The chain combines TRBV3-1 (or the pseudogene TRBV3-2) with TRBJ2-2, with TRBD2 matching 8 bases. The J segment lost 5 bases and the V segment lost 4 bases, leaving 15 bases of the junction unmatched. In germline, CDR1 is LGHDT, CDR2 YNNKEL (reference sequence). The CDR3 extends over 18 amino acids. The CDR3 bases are TGTGCCAGCAGCCGGGCGGCTAGCGGGCCCCCGGCAACCGGGGAGCTGTTTTTT. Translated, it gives CASSRAASGPPATGELFF.

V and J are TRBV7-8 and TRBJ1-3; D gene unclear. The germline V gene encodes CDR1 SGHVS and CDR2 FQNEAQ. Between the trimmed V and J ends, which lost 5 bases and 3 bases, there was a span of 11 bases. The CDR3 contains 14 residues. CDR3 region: CASSLKHSGNTIYF. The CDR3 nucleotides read TGTGCCAGCAGCCTAAAACACAGTGGAAACACCATATATTTT.

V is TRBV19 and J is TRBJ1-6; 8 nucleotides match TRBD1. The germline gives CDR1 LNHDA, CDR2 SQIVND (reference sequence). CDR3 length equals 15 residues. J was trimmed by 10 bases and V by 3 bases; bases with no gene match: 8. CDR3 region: CASSIPGTGGSPLHF. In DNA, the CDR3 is TGTGCCAGTAGTATCCCGGGGACAGGAGGATCACCCCTCCACTTT.

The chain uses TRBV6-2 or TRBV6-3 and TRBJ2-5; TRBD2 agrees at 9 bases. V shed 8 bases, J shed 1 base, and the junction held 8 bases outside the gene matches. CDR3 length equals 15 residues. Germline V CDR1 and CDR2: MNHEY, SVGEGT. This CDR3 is CASCWKRGVQETQYF. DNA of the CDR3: TGTGCCAGCTGTTGGAAGCGGGGGGTCCAAGAGACCCAGTACTTC.

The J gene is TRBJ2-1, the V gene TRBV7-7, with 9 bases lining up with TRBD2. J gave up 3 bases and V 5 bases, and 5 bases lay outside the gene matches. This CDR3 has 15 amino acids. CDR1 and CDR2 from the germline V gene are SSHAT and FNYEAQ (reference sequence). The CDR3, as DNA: TGTGCCAGCAGCCCACTAGCGGGTAGCTACAATGAGCAGTTCTTC. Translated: CASSPLAGSYNEQFF.

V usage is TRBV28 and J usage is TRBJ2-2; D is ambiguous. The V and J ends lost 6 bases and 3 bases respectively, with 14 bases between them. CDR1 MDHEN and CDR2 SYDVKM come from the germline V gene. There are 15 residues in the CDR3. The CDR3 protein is CASSPWSGYTGELFF. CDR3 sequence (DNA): TGTGCCAGCAGCCCATGGTCCGGTTACACCGGGGAGCTGTTTTTT.